One TCR beta chain is described in this entry. The CDR3 is made up of 14 amino acids. The V gene's germline CDR1 is SGDLS and CDR2 YYNGEE. The V end lost 4 bases, the J end lost 6 bases, and 17 bases lay between the germline ends. This specimen comes from a study of blood T cell repertoires in COVID-19. On the study more broadly: Some COVID-19 samples were acute and others convalescent; all came from the United States, Italy and Spain. Sample material is recorded as cDNA or gDNA derived from T cells, B-cell-depleted T cells, or PBMCs.

Per the study methods: Cell counts per sample came from amplifying reference gene primers. Data came from immunoSEQ multiplex PCR; TCRdb stores just in-frame clones and leaves some out. V and J calls and clone size are copied from that table; D and trimming were computed from the DNA. This repertoire shows tens of thousands of clones, roughly 89% found once; its top ten account for 2.5% to 3%. The chain has TRBV9 and TRBJ2-7; D may be TRBD1 (5 bases). Sample: peripheral blood. The source is a man older than 75 with acute or convalescent COVID-19. CDR3 in DNA: TGTGCCAGCAGCCCGGACCTAAGGGGCCCCGAGCAGTACTTC. It translates to CASSPDLRGPEQYF.